This T cell receptor (beta chain) derives from a study of cytomegalovirus exposure and HLA in healthy donors. This clone was detected only a few times. From germline, CDR1 is ENHRY and CDR2 SYGVKD. This CDR3 spans 13 amino acids. Trimming removed 6 bases from V and 1 base from J; junction bases left unmatched: 3. Primers included in the PCR were 60 Vbeta and 13 Jbeta primers. Data came from immunoSEQ multiplex PCR; TCRdb stores just in-frame clones and leaves some out. This sample yields some 200,000 clones, of which approximately 80% are seen a single time; 15% to 19% belongs to the top ten. The chain joins TRBV10-3 to TRBJ2-7, with TRBD1 identical over 7 bases. Material for sequencing was PBMCs. The TCR comes from a man aged 35 to 55 in good health and CMV-seronegative. This CDR3 reads CAISGQESYEQYF. The CDR3 DNA follows: TGTGCCATCAGCGGACAGGAATCCTACGAGCAGTACTTC.